This T cell receptor beta chain was captured in a study of Ad26.COV2.S vaccination and SARS-CoV-2 variants. About the research overall: The vaccine Ad26.COV2.S was put into the muscle once, or twice with 56 days between.

TCRdb's copy holds only in-frame clones and misses some; the assay was immunoSEQ multiplex PCR. The sample comprises fewer than 900,000 clones, roughly nine tenths of which are singletons, and roughly 1.5% rests with the top ten. Treatment reported: 15 to 20 received Ad26.COV2.S at low or high dose, single or two shots; 5 received placebo; per-sample allocation not given. On day 63 after the first injection, vaccine and placebo recipients gave samples. This CDR3 region has 12 residues. V dropped 7 bases and J dropped 4 bases, with 13 bases sitting between them. Germline V gene lookup returns CDR1 SQVTM and CDR2 ANQGSEA.

The TCR sequence derives from a person between 18 and 65 years old who received the Ad26.COV2.S COVID-19 vaccine or a placebo. The sample in question was peripheral blood, obtained in a trial of Ad26.COV2.S vaccine versus placebo. This chain uses TRBV29-1 with TRBJ1-1; D is uncertain. The CDR3 here is CSGLIAPTEAFF. For the CDR3, the DNA is TGCAGCGGCCTCATCGCTCCCACTGAAGCTTTCTTT.